Shown below are 24 T cell receptor beta chains from a single sample sequenced in a study of T cells in Graves' hyperthyroidism and ophthalmopathy. TCR beta CDR3 regions were amplified from RNA transcripts. With the HTBI primer set, the TCR CDR3 went through a first round of RT-PCR. TCRdb redid the calling of the multiplex PCR reads with MiXCR, one entry per CDR3 protein. The sample has 500,000 to 550,000 distinct CDR3 sequences, around 20% seen once. Sequenced: blood. These receptors originate from a man aged 18 to 30 with Graves' hyperthyroidism.

This clonotype occurred many times. The gene calls are TRBV20-1 and TRBJ1-1; tentative D call: TRBD1 (5 bases). This CDR3 contains 12 residues. The V gene's germline CDR1 is DFQATT and CDR2 SNEGSKA (reference sequence). The V gene lost 6 bases and the J gene lost 1 base, with 9 bases spanning the gap. CDR3 sequence reads: CSAEDRNTEAFF. The CDR3, as DNA: TGCAGTGCCGAAGACAGGAACACTGAAGCTTTCTTT.

Concerning this clonotype: It may be a read error: a sequence one base away is much more abundant. DNA for the CDR3: TGTTCCAGCAGTTTGGCACCCGCCGGGCCCCAGCATTTT. It translates to CSSSLAPAGPQHF. The chain has TRBV12-3 or TRBV12-4 and TRBJ1-5; no clear D gene. The CDR3 runs 13 residues.

This clonotype was found many times. The chain combines TRBV20-1 with TRBJ1-1; 8 bases map to TRBD1. The germline CDR1 and CDR2 sequences are DFQATT and SNEGSKA (reference sequence). The CDR3 loop spans 13 amino acids. CDR3 in DNA: TGCGGAACTAAGACAGGGGCGAACACTGAAGCTTTCTTT. It specifies CGTKTGANTEAFF.

This clonotype has a count of ten or more. V is TRBV6-1 and J is TRBJ1-5; tentatively, D is TRBD1 (5 bases). The germline V gene encodes CDR1 MNHNS and CDR2 SASEGT. There are 14 residues in the CDR3. The V end was cut by 4 bases, the J end by 7 bases, with 14 bases between. DNA of the CDR3: TGTGCCAGCAGTGGTGAAGGGGTAGGGCAGCCCCAGCATTTT. Translation gives CASSGEGVGQPQHF.

This clonotype was counted only a few times. The chain joins TRBV2 to TRBJ2-5; 9 nucleotides agree with TRBD1. CDR3 length: 14 amino acids. CDR1 and CDR2 (germline): SNHLY, FYNNEI. Germline trimming cut 6 bases from V and 3 bases from J; bases unmatched to any gene: 5. The CDR3 protein is CASRGWTGEETQYF. The DNA for the CDR3 is TGTGCCAGCAGGGGATGGACAGGGGAAGAGACCCAGTACTTC.

This clonotype has a count of ten or more. This sequence joins TRBV2 and TRBJ2-2, with D hard to call. The CDR3 has 14 residues. CDR1 and CDR2 from the germline V gene are SNHLY and FYNNEI. Deletions cut 6 bases from V and 0 bases from J, with 8 bases between. The CDR3 coding sequence is TGTGCCAGCAGAACTCATACGAACACCGGGGAGCTGTTTTTT. It is translated as CASRTHTNTGELFF.

This clonotype has at least ten counts. The chain carries TRBV19 and TRBJ2-7; 8 bases align to TRBD2. Per germline, CDR1 LNHDA and CDR2 SQIVND (reference sequence). The CDR3 length is 15 residues. Germline trimming cut 5 bases from V and 1 base from J; bases unmatched to any gene: 7. CDR3 DNA sequence: TGTGCCAGTAGTTCCCGGGAGGGTCCTTCCTACGAGCAGTACTTC. Translating gives CASSSREGPSYEQYF.

This clonotype was observed many times. The V call is TRBV13, the J call TRBJ1-1; D is undetermined. CDR1 and CDR2 from the germline V gene are PRHDT and FYEKMQ (reference sequence). V lost 3 bases and J 3 bases, leaving 8 bases between the germline ends. The CDR3 is 13 residues long. CDR3 nucleotides: TGTGCCAGCAGCTTCATCGGATACACTGAAGCTTTCTTT. This codes for CASSFIGYTEAFF.

The count of this clonotype is one. CDR3 sequence reads: CASSTPSDVVGELFF. CDR3 coding DNA: TGTGCCAGCAGTACCCCATCCGACGTGGTTGGGGAGCTGTTTTTT. The chain joins TRBV6-1 to TRBJ2-2; D is unclear. The CDR3 covers 15 residues. Germline V gene lookup returns CDR1 MNHNS and CDR2 SASEGT. V was shortened by 5 bases and J by 8 bases, with 18 bases between the two germline ends.

Many counts were recorded for this clonotype. The chain employs TRBV20-1 and TRBJ2-7; 7 positions match TRBD1. Germline assignment: CDR1 DFQATT and CDR2 SNEGSKA (reference sequence). J lost 1 base, V lost 0 bases, and 6 bases had no gene match. The CDR3 runs to 15 residues. DNA for the CDR3: TGCAGTGCTAGAGATCGGCGACAGGGATCCTACGAGCAGTACTTC. Protein sequence: CSARDRRQGSYEQYF.

The table lists this clonotype with many counts. The rearrangement joins TRBV12-3 or TRBV12-4 to TRBJ1-1; no clear D gene. The CDR3 extends over 14 amino acids. V lost 6 bases and J lost 3, with 14 bases in between. The CDR3: CASSQTTRYTEAFF. The CDR3 nucleotides read TGTGCCAGCAGCCAAACAACACGGTACACTGAAGCTTTCTTT.

There are many counts of this clonotype. The chain combines TRBV12-3 or TRBV12-4 with TRBJ1-5; weak D call: TRBD1 (6 bases). CDR3 length: 14 residues. The V end lost 2 bases, the J end lost 2 bases, and 7 bases lay between the germline ends. The CDR3 sequence: CASSLSGGNQPQHF. CDR3 nucleotides: TGTGCCAGCAGTTTATCAGGGGGCAATCAGCCCCAGCATTTT.

This clonotype was seen many times. CDR3 in DNA: TGTGCCAGCAGTGAGGACAGGGGGCTGGGGGAGACCCAGTACTTC. This sequence encodes CASSEDRGLGETQYF. The V gene is TRBV6-1, the J gene TRBJ2-5, with TRBD1 matching over 11 bases. Unmatched junction bases numbered 5, after V lost 3 bases and J lost 5 bases. The CDR3 covers 15 residues. Germline assignment: CDR1 MNHNS and CDR2 SASEGT.

A few counts support this clonotype. The J gene is TRBJ1-5, the V gene TRBV7-9; TRBD1 agrees at 7 bases. V trimming: 5 bases; J trimming: 2 bases; junction bases outside the gene matches: 6. Germline assignment: CDR1 SEHNR and CDR2 FQNEAQ (reference sequence). This CDR3 is built from 15 residues. The CDR3 DNA follows: TGTGCCAGCAGCGTCGACAGGGTGGGCAATCAGCCCCAGCATTTT. Its translation: CASSVDRVGNQPQHF.

In its sample, this clonotype was seen many times. The genes are TRBV4-2 and TRBJ2-5; D is perhaps TRBD1 or TRBD2 (5 bases each). V lost 1 base and J 3 bases, leaving 18 bases between the germline ends. The CDR3 has 17 amino acids. The germline gives CDR1 LGHNA, CDR2 YNFKEQ. CDR3 nucleotide sequence: TGTGCCAGCAGCCAAGGGCAGGGCAGAGGGAGTAAAGAGACCCAGTACTTC. Translated, it gives CASSQGQGRGSKETQYF.

The chain has TRBV28 and TRBJ2-7, with TRBD1 as a possible D gene (7 bases). The CDR3 contains 13 residues. CDR1 is MDHEN and CDR2 is SYDVKM in the germline V gene. V was shortened by 6 bases and J by 6 bases, with 15 bases between the two germline ends. CDR3 bases: TGTGCCAGCAGACCAGGGGGGCCTGGCGAGCAGTACTTC. Protein: CASRPGGPGEQYF.

This clonotype was detected ten times or more. The chain employs TRBV27 and TRBJ1-5; D might be TRBD1 (5 bases). The V end lost 3 bases, the J end lost 7 bases, and 10 bases lay between the germline ends. The CDR3 has 13 amino acids. Per the germline V gene, CDR1 is MNHEY and CDR2 is SMNVEV (reference sequence). DNA of the CDR3: TGTGCCAGCAGTTTTGGGCAGGGACAGCCCCAGCATTTT. Its protein is CASSFGQGQPQHF.

This clonotype has at least ten counts. The chain employs TRBV6-1 and TRBJ2-5, with D maybe TRBD2 (5 bases). The CDR3 is 13 amino acids. V was clipped by 7 bases and J by 5 bases, with 14 bases between them. Per germline, CDR1 MNHNS and CDR2 SASEGT. DNA for the CDR3: TGTGCCAGCAACAACCCTGGCGGGGAGACCCAGTACTTC. This codes for CASNNPGGETQYF.

This clonotype has a count of ten or more. The chain is built from TRBV4-1 and TRBJ1-1; 10 positions agree with TRBD1. In germline, CDR1 is MGHRA, CDR2 YSYEKL. V lost 2 bases and J lost 5; bases outside the gene matches: 5. The CDR3 runs to 15 residues. The CDR3 is CASSQSTGGMTEAFF. In nucleotides, the CDR3 is TGCGCCAGCAGCCAATCGACAGGGGGCATGACTGAAGCTTTCTTT.

The chain is built from TRBV28 and TRBJ1-1; D is possibly TRBD1 (6 bases). The CDR3 is 15 residues long. Germline V lookup: CDR1 MDHEN, CDR2 SYDVKM. The ends were cut back, 5 bases at V and 0 bases at J, with 13 bases in the middle. CDR3 DNA: TGTGCCAGCAGTACTTGGAGGGACATGAACACTGAAGCTTTCTTT. As protein: CASSTWRDMNTEAFF.

This clonotype was counted once. The CDR3 sequence: CASSEASWTESYGYTF. CDR3 coding DNA: TGTGCCAGCAGTGAAGCCTCCTGGACAGAGTCCTATGGCTACACCTTC. This sequence joins TRBV6-1 and TRBJ1-2; a possible D gene is TRBD1 (6 bases). The V end was cut by 0 bases, the J end by 4 bases, with 15 bases between. CDR1 is MNHNS, CDR2 SASEGT, per germline. The length of the CDR3 is 16 residues.

Here the CDR3 DNA reads TGTGCCAGCAGCTTATTTCAGGGGCCGCGGATACCCCTCCACTTT. This gives the protein CASSLFQGPRIPLHF. This chain uses TRBV5-6 with TRBJ1-6; D perhaps matches TRBD1 (6 bases). The CDR3 has 15 residues. The V gene's germline CDR1 is SGHDT and CDR2 YYEEEE. Trimming pared 2 bases from V and 12 bases from J, leaving 18 bases between.

This chain connects TRBV27 to TRBJ2-7; 7 positions agree with TRBD1. Unmatched junction bases numbered 10, after V lost 6 bases and J lost 11 bases. CDR3 length equals 12 residues. Per the germline V gene, CDR1 is MNHEY and CDR2 is SMNVEV (reference sequence). The CDR3 sequence: CASRSTGPLEYF. DNA of the CDR3: TGTGCCAGCAGATCGACAGGGCCCCTCGAGTACTTC.

CDR3 sequence reads: CASSSPGGDEQYF. The CDR3 DNA reads TGTGCCAGCAGTTCTCCAGGGGGCGACGAGCAGTACTTC. The V call is TRBV28, the J call TRBJ2-7; 8 bases map to TRBD1. Germline V CDR1 and CDR2: MDHEN, SYDVKM. V dropped 4 bases and J dropped 5; count of bases not matched to a gene: 4. CDR3 size: 13 residues.